A selection of T cell receptor beta chains follows, all from one sample in a study of a mutant IDH1 vaccine in newly diagnosed glioma. Some clones are missing from TCRdb's copy, which holds only in-frame ones; the method was immunoSEQ multiplex PCR. This table has under 150,000 clones, 85% to 90% appearing once. These TCRs' antigens remain unknown. The specimen comprised PBMCs, sampled from a glioma patient whose treatment included an IDH1 peptide vaccine. The receptors here all came from a woman in her 50s with glioma. Each CDR3 is given with its conserved first and last residue. The D gene is left open where the match is weak. Size values are once, few and many counts, or a class for expanded clones, and some rows have none.

>once|TRBV7-2|TRBD1|TRBJ1-1
CATIQGSHTEAFF
TGTGCCACGATACAGGGGTCGCACACTGAAGCTTTCTTT
>-|TRBV11-2|TRBD1|TRBJ2-7
CASSLGWDSYSYEQYF
TGTGCCAGCAGCTTAGGCTGGGACAGTTACTCCTACGAGCAGTACTTC
>-|TRBV7-3|TRBD2|TRBJ2-1
CASSSHSGIASNEQFF
TGTGCCAGCAGCTCGCATAGCGGGATAGCTAGCAATGAGCAGTTCTTC
>-|TRBV23-1|-|TRBJ2-4
CASSQAGSKNIQYF
TGCGCCAGCAGTCAAGCGGGATCAAAAAACATTCAGTACTTC
>-|TRBV18|-|TRBJ1-1
CASSQDTMNTEAFF
TGTGCCAGCTCACAGGACACGATGAACACTGAAGCTTTCTTT
>once|TRBV19|TRBD1|TRBJ1-1
CASSSWTGLNTEAFF
TGTGCCAGTAGTTCATGGACAGGATTGAACACTGAAGCTTTCTTT
>-|TRBV6-5|-|TRBJ1-1
CASSRSNTEAFF
TGTGCCAGCAGTCGGTCGAACACTGAAGCTTTCTTT
>few|TRBV7-2|-|TRBJ1-2
CASSLTGTGGYTF
TGTGCCAGCAGCTTAACGGGGACGGGAGGCTACACCTTC
>-|TRBV6-1|-|TRBJ1-2
CASSDSGRARNYGYTF
TGTGCCAGCAGTGATTCGGGCAGGGCTAGGAACTATGGCTACACCTTC
>-|TRBV7-9|TRBD1|TRBJ1-5
CASSLGDRGIAPQHF
TGTGCCAGCAGCTTAGGGGACAGGGGTATCGCGCCCCAGCATTTT